A single count supports the clone carrying this TCR beta chain. The V and J ends lost 7 bases and 6 bases, in that order; junction bases with no gene match: 13. The CDR3 is made up of 16 amino acids. Germline-derived CDR1 and CDR2 are MDHEN and SYDVKM. In the study's own analysis: Amplifying reference gene primers gave estimates of nucleated cell counts. Clones were sequenced by immunoSEQ multiplex PCR, and TCRdb holds only the in-frame ones, with some missing. V, J and clone size were drawn from that table, and D and trimming were deduced from the DNA. The profile shows about 140,000 clones, around three quarters of them singletons. The data originate from a study of blood T cell repertoires in COVID-19. Overall study context: From the United States, Italy and Spain came samples of acute and convalescent COVID-19. T cells, B-cell-depleted T cells, or PBMCs supplied cDNA or gDNA.

The J gene is TRBJ1-4, the V gene TRBV28, with 8 bases fitting TRBD1. The material sequenced was peripheral blood. The TCR comes from a man between 45 and 60 years old with active or convalescent COVID-19. The CDR3 spells CASTPSRDRRDEKLFF. The CDR3 nucleotides read TGTGCCAGCACCCCATCCAGGGACAGGAGGGATGAAAAACTGTTTTTT.